This passage covers 29 T cell receptor beta chains from one sample sequenced in a study of blood T cell repertoires in COVID-19. TCRdb's copy holds only in-frame clones and misses some; the assay was immunoSEQ multiplex PCR. The data contain just over 150,000 clones, 75% to 90% of them singletons. Sequenced sample: peripheral blood. The receptors come from a woman in her 40s with acute or convalescent COVID-19.

The genes are TRBV20-1 and TRBJ1-1; 8 bases are a match to TRBD1. The V segment lost 6 bases and the J segment 10 bases; nucleotides outside the gene matches: 7. The V gene's germline CDR1 is DFQATT and CDR2 SNEGSKA (reference sequence). The CDR3 is 11 amino acids. This chain's CDR3 is CSAADRVTAFF. Written as DNA, the CDR3 is TGCAGTGCCGCGGACAGGGTTACAGCTTTCTTT.

This clone was counted a single time. The chain has TRBV27 and TRBJ1-5, with D possibly being TRBD1 (6 bases). Trimming took off 5 bases at V and 6 bases at J, with 14 bases between the two ends. The CDR3 has 14 residues. CDR1 and CDR2 from the germline V gene are MNHEY and SMNVEV (reference sequence). This CDR3 reads CASSDAGVLQPQHF. CDR3 DNA: TGTGCCAGCAGTGACGCAGGGGTTCTTCAGCCCCAGCATTTT.

The chain joins TRBV7-9 to TRBJ1-2; 8 positions match TRBD1. The V gene's germline CDR1 is SEHNR and CDR2 FQNEAQ (reference sequence). The CDR3 contains 15 residues. Trimming cost V 5 bases and J 5 bases; bases outside gene matches: 10. The CDR3 bases are TGTGCCAGCAGCCCAACAGGGGGAAGGGGGTATGGCTACACCTTC. It yields the protein CASSPTGGRGYGYTF.

The rearrangement links TRBV28 to TRBJ2-7; D may be TRBD1 (5 bases). This CDR3 comprises 15 residues. In germline, CDR1 is MDHEN, CDR2 SYDVKM. V gave up 2 bases and J gave up 0 bases, with 11 bases separating them. The CDR3 spells CASSLRADSSYEQYF. The CDR3, as DNA: TGTGCCAGCAGTTTAAGGGCAGACAGCTCCTACGAGCAGTACTTC.

J is TRBJ2-5 and V is TRBV11-3; TRBD2 agrees at 10 bases. Losses at the gene ends were 7 bases for V and 5 bases for J; bases not matched to a gene: 13. In germline, CDR1 is SGHNT, CDR2 YENEEA. The CDR3 runs 16 residues. The CDR3 loop is CASTPGASGSRETQYF. The CDR3 DNA reads TGTGCCAGCACGCCGGGGGCTAGCGGGAGTAGGGAGACCCAGTACTTC.

This clone came up once. The gene calls are TRBV27 and TRBJ2-7, with D unclear. V lost 0 bases to trimming and J lost 2 bases, with 5 bases between them. Germline V gene data show CDR1 as MNHEY and CDR2 as SMNVEV (reference sequence). The CDR3 is 13 residues long. The CDR3 nucleotides are TGTGCCAGCAGTTTATCGGCCCCCTACGAGCAGTACTTC. Its protein product is CASSLSAPYEQYF.

The chain has TRBV6-1 and TRBJ2-5; possible D gene TRBD2, 6 bases. The CDR3 is 17 amino acids. CDR1 and CDR2 from the germline V gene are MNHNS and SASEGT. V was cut by 4 bases and J by 1 base, with 19 bases left in between. The CDR3 coding sequence is TGTGCCAGCAGTGGGGGAGGATCGCACGCCTCCCAAGAGACCCAGTACTTC. Translating gives CASSGGGSHASQETQYF.

J is TRBJ1-3 and V is TRBV5-1; the match to TRBD1 covers 7 bases. CDR1 and CDR2 (germline): SGHRS, YFSETQ. Unmatched junction bases numbered 3, after V lost 4 bases and J lost 2 bases. The CDR3 extends over 14 amino acids. For the CDR3, the DNA is TGCGCCAGCAGCGTCGGGACAGCTGGAAACACCATATATTTT. Translating gives CASSVGTAGNTIYF.

This CDR3 reads CASARTSGEIETQYF. CDR3 DNA sequence: TGCGCCAGCGCACGGACTAGCGGGGAGATAGAGACCCAGTACTTC. The chain recombines TRBV4-1 with TRBJ2-5, with TRBD2 matching 12 bases. The CDR3 covers 15 residues. V shed 8 bases, J shed 4 bases, and the junction held 8 bases outside the gene matches. Germline V gives CDR1 MGHRA, CDR2 YSYEKL.

The V and J genes are TRBV18 and TRBJ1-6; 7 nucleotides align to TRBD1. CDR3 length equals 17 residues. Per germline, CDR1 KGHSH and CDR2 LQKENI. V lost 3 bases and J lost 0; bases outside the gene matches: 5. This CDR3 is CASSPTGDNSYNSPLHF. CDR3 bases: TGTGCCAGCTCACCTACAGGGGATAACTCCTATAATTCACCCCTCCACTTT. The variable domain in full, with the rest retrieved from reference TRBV18 and TRBJ1-6, is NAGVMQNPRHLVRRRGQEARLRCSPMKGHSHVYWYRQLPEEGLKFMVYLQKENIIDESGMPKERFSAEFPKEGPSILRIQQVVRGDSAAYFCASSPTGDNSYNSPLHFGNGTRLTVT.

The table lists this clone with a few counts. V and J are TRBV2 and TRBJ1-1; TRBD1 matches 8 bases. Per germline, CDR1 SNHLY and CDR2 FYNNEI. V lost 6 bases, J lost 5 bases, and 11 bases stayed unmatched. This CDR3 spans 15 amino acids. The CDR3 DNA follows: TGTGCCAGCAGGGAGCTTGTAACAGGGGGTACTGAAGCTTTCTTT. Encoded protein: CASRELVTGGTEAFF.

The chain recombines TRBV6-1 with TRBJ1-2, with D perhaps matching TRBD1 (6 bases). The CDR3 covers 19 residues. Germline V lookup: CDR1 MNHNS, CDR2 SASEGT. Trimming took off 4 bases at V and 4 bases at J, with 28 bases between the two ends. CDR3 sequence: CASSGFPRDKGLVGYGYTF. DNA of the CDR3: TGTGCCAGCAGTGGTTTCCCCCGGGACAAGGGATTGGTTGGCTATGGCTACACCTTC.

The chain links TRBV5-1 to TRBJ2-1, with 11 bases identical to TRBD1. CDR3 length: 15 amino acids. Germline CDR1 SGHRS, CDR2 YFSETQ. V trimming: 0 bases; J trimming: 6 bases; junction bases outside the gene matches: 2. The CDR3, as DNA: TGCGCCAGCAGCTTGGCCGGGACAGGGGGCAATGAGCAGTTCTTC. Translated: CASSLAGTGGNEQFF. Filled out from reference TRBV5-1 and TRBJ2-1, the complete variable domain reads KAGVTQTPRYLIKTRGQQVTLSCSPISGHRSVSWYQQTPGQGLQFLFEYFSETQRNKGNFPGRFSGRQFSNSRSEMNVSTLELGDSALYLCASSLAGTGGNEQFFGPGTRLTVL.

As concerns this clone: The same CDR3 also results from other DNA sequences found in this sample. The J gene is TRBJ2-3, the V gene TRBV19, with 10 bases matching TRBD2. CDR3 size: 15 residues. Trimming took 8 bases from V and 3 from J; bases not matched to a gene: 8. Germline loops: CDR1 LNHDA, CDR2 SQIVND (reference sequence). The CDR3 region is CASSPLAGVTDTQYF. In nucleotides, the CDR3 is TGTGCCAGTTCACCTCTAGCGGGGGTTACAGATACGCAGTATTTT.

The chain recombines TRBV5-1 with TRBJ2-7; D perhaps matches TRBD2 (6 bases). The CDR3 sequence is 12 residues long. Germline lookup yields CDR1 SGHRS and CDR2 YFSETQ. Trimming took off 8 bases at V and 1 base at J, with 10 bases between the two ends. The CDR3 is CARKTRSYEQYF. The CDR3 DNA reads as TGCGCCAGGAAGACTAGATCCTACGAGCAGTACTTC.

The chain combines TRBV3-1 (or the pseudogene TRBV3-2) with TRBJ2-5, with TRBD2 identical over 10 bases. The CDR3 loop spans 14 amino acids. V shed 6 bases and J 5 bases; nucleotides not matched to a gene: 6. Germline-derived CDR1 and CDR2 are LGHDT and YNNKEL (reference sequence). The CDR3 coding sequence is TGTGCCAGCAGGGCTAGCGGGAGCTTGGAGACCCAGTACTTC. Translation: CASRASGSLETQYF.

This clone showed up just once. This chain links TRBV6-5 with TRBJ2-7; D is undetermined. Germline V gene data show CDR1 as MNHEY and CDR2 as SVGAGI. Trimming removed 5 bases at V and 3 bases at J, with 11 bases between. The CDR3 is 13 residues long. The CDR3 sequence is CASSRETYYEQYF. Here the CDR3 DNA reads TGTGCCAGCAGTCGCGAAACCTACTACGAGCAGTACTTC.

CDR3 sequence reads: CAISDRVDFCLKGFRGNTIYF. DNA for the CDR3: TGTGCCATCAGTGACCGGGTAGATTTTTGTCTTAAGGGGTTTAGGGGAAACACCATATATTTT. The rearrangement links TRBV10-3 to TRBJ1-3; tentative D call: TRBD1 (5 bases). The V gene's germline CDR1 is ENHRY and CDR2 SYGVKD. V was shortened by 3 bases and J by 4 bases, with 31 bases between the two germline ends. This CDR3 is 21 amino acids long.

With respect to this clone: At one of its ends the junction is not consistent with the germline gene, which may arise from a read error. This CDR3 is also generated by other DNA sequences in the sample. This chain joins TRBV4-1 and TRBJ2-7, with D perhaps TRBD2 (7 bases). The CDR3 has 15 amino acids. Germline V lookup: CDR1 MGHRA, CDR2 YSYEKL. The CDR3 loop is CASSQGGGTPYEQYF. Written as DNA, the CDR3 is TGCGCTAGCAGCCAAGGGGGAGGGACCCCCTACGAGCAGTACTTC.

The chain recombines TRBV7-3 with TRBJ2-5; 8 nucleotides line up with TRBD2. This CDR3 is 15 amino acids long. Unmatched junction bases numbered 7, after V lost 6 bases and J lost 1 base. Germline values: CDR1 SGHTA, CDR2 FQGTGA. The CDR3 DNA reads as TGTGCCAGCAGTCGCGCCGGGACTAGCCAAGAGACCCAGTACTTC. Translating gives CASSRAGTSQETQYF.

Only one count was recorded for this clone. The V and J genes are TRBV29-1 and TRBJ1-2, with unresolved D. Germline V gives CDR1 SQVTM, CDR2 ANQGSEA. This CDR3 is built from 16 residues. V lost 4 bases and J 0 bases, leaving 18 bases between the germline ends. CDR3 DNA: TGCAGCGTTGGAGTTGGGAGTGGCGGAGCTAACTATGGCTACACCTTC. Amino acid sequence: CSVGVGSGGANYGYTF. The full variable domain, its missing parts supplied by reference TRBV29-1 and TRBJ1-2, is SAVISQKPSRDICQRGTSLTIQCQVDSQVTMMFWYRQQPGQSLTLIATANQGSEATYESGFVIDKFPISRPNLTFSTLTVSNMSPEDSSIYLCSVGVGSGGANYGYTFGSGTRLTVV.

This chain links TRBV9 with TRBJ2-7; D possibly corresponds to TRBD1 (7 bases). Germline lookup yields CDR1 SGDLS and CDR2 YYNGEE. V was cut by 5 bases and J by 3 bases, with 12 bases left in between. CDR3 length equals 13 residues. CDR3 bases: TGTGCCAGCAGTGCGGGACAGAACTACGAGCAGTACTTC. Its translation is CASSAGQNYEQYF. The whole variable domain, filled in from reference TRBV9 and TRBJ2-7, reads DSGVTQTPKHLITATGQRVTLRCSPRSGDLSVYWYQQSLDQGLQFLIQYYNGEERAKGNILERFSAQQFPDLHSELNLSSLELGDSALYFCASSAGQNYEQYFGPGTRLTVT.

The chain employs TRBV30 and TRBJ1-3; 9 nucleotides align to TRBD1. This CDR3 is 17 amino acids long. The V gene end was trimmed by 2 bases and the J gene end by 0 bases; junction bases not matched to a gene: 8. CDR1 and CDR2 from the germline V gene are GTSNPN and SVGIG (reference sequence). CDR3 loop: CAWSTGTGLSSGNTIYF. As DNA, the CDR3 is TGTGCCTGGAGTACAGGGACAGGGCTCAGCTCTGGAAACACCATATATTTT.

The chain recombines TRBV12-3 or TRBV12-4 with TRBJ2-1; D may be TRBD1 (5 bases). The V gene lost 6 bases and the J gene lost 9 bases, with 12 bases spanning the gap. The CDR3 covers 12 residues. CDR3 residues: CASSLEQVEQFF. CDR3 nucleotide sequence: TGTGCCAGCAGCCTTGAACAGGTTGAGCAGTTCTTC.

The genes are TRBV29-1 and TRBJ1-6; maybe TRBD1 (5 bases). The V end lost 7 bases, the J end lost 14 bases, and 15 bases lay between the germline ends. In germline, CDR1 is SQVTM, CDR2 ANQGSEA. The CDR3 runs to 11 residues. The CDR3 DNA follows: TGCAGCGCCCGGGAGCAGGGAACCCTCCACTTT. It translates to CSAREQGTLHF.

This chain joins TRBV29-1 and TRBJ1-1; D remains ambiguous. Trimming left V 5 bases short and J 0 bases short, with 4 bases between. Germline values: CDR1 SQVTM, CDR2 ANQGSEA. The CDR3 spans 11 residues. CDR3 in amino acids: CSVLLNTEAFF. The DNA of the CDR3 is TGCAGCGTTCTCTTGAACACTGAAGCTTTCTTT.

This chain uses TRBV6-2 or TRBV6-3 with TRBJ2-3; the match to TRBD1 covers 7 bases. Unmatched junction bases numbered 8, after V lost 2 bases and J lost 0 bases. The CDR3 has 17 amino acids. Germline V CDR1 and CDR2: MNHEY, SVGEGT. The CDR3 DNA reads as TGTGCCAGCAGTTACGAAGTCGGACAGGTCAGCACAGATACGCAGTATTTT. Encoded protein: CASSYEVGQVSTDTQYF.

This clone has a single count. The J gene is TRBJ2-5, the V gene TRBV5-1, with D uncertain. This CDR3 comprises 13 residues. V was shortened by 4 bases and J by 0 bases, with 7 bases between the two germline ends. The germline CDR1 and CDR2 sequences are SGHRS and YFSETQ. DNA for the CDR3: TGCGCCAGCAGCCCGGAGTACCAAGAGACCCAGTACTTC. This sequence encodes CASSPEYQETQYF.

The chain employs TRBV4-2 and TRBJ2-7; tentatively, D is TRBD2 (5 bases). Trimming took 0 bases from V and 3 from J, leaving 21 bases between them. The CDR3 is 18 residues long. Germline V gene lookup returns CDR1 LGHNA and CDR2 YNFKEQ. The CDR3 DNA reads as TGTGCCAGCAGCCAAGATCCTAACCGACGGGATTCGGTCTACGAGCAGTACTTC. It yields the protein CASSQDPNRRDSVYEQYF.